Shown below are 14 T cell receptor beta chains from a single sample sequenced in a study of early T cells in non-severe SARS-CoV-2 infection. MiXCR was run by TCRdb on the 5' RACE reads, yielding one entry per CDR3 protein. The sample gives under 60,000 distinct CDR3 sequences, around 9.3% of which show up once; 4.5% to 5.5% is in the top ten. Specimen: whole blood. These receptors were collected from an adult who was a healthcare worker with PCR-confirmed SARS-CoV-2 infection or an uninfected control (not recorded which).

This clonotype has a count of ten or more. The rearrangement joins TRBV28 to TRBJ2-7; D call uncertain. The CDR3 consists of 13 residues. Germline V gene data show CDR1 as MDHEN and CDR2 as SYDVKM. Trimming pared 3 bases from V and 2 bases from J, leaving 8 bases between. CDR3 loop: CASSLGQTYEQYF. As DNA, the CDR3 is TGTGCCAGCAGTTTGGGCCAGACCTACGAGCAGTACTTC.

Ten or more counts support this clonotype. The chain carries TRBV3-1 and TRBJ2-1, with 12 nucleotides matching TRBD2. V dropped 0 bases and J dropped 2; count of bases not matched to a gene: 11. Germline CDR1 reads LGHDT; CDR2 reads YNNKEL (reference sequence). This CDR3 spans 20 amino acids. The CDR3, as DNA: TGTGCCAGCAGCCAAGATCTTGGCCTAGCGGGAGGGAAAACCTACAATGAGCAGTTCTTC. Its translation: CASSQDLGLAGGKTYNEQFF.

This chain connects TRBV9 to TRBJ2-7; tentative D call: TRBD2 (7 bases). The CDR3 runs 15 residues. The V end was cut by 0 bases, the J end by 7 bases, with 17 bases between. Germline loops: CDR1 SGDLS, CDR2 YYNGEE. In nucleotides, the CDR3 is TGTGCCAGCAGCGTAGGGCCAGGGGAGGGAGAAGAGCAGTACTTC. Translation: CASSVGPGEGEEQYF.

This clonotype was counted at least ten times. The chain joins TRBV28 to TRBJ2-1; D is possibly TRBD2 (5 bases). CDR1 MDHEN and CDR2 SYDVKM come from the germline V gene. This CDR3 is built from 15 residues. Trimming took 7 bases from V and 9 from J, leaving 22 bases between them. CDR3 sequence: CASIRSGVASGEQFF. DNA for the CDR3: TGTGCCAGCATAAGAAGCGGAGTAGCCAGTGGTGAGCAGTTCTTC.

This chain links TRBV6-6 with TRBJ1-5; TRBD1 aligns across 9 bases. The CDR3 has 13 amino acids. Germline trimming cut 6 bases from V and 4 bases from J; bases unmatched to any gene: 1. Germline loops: CDR1 MNHNY, CDR2 SVGAGI (reference sequence). This CDR3 reads CASRGTGNQPQHF. CDR3 bases: TGTGCCAGCAGGGGGACAGGGAATCAGCCCCAGCATTTT.

V and J are TRBV11-2 and TRBJ2-1; 13 positions match TRBD2. This CDR3 region has 16 residues. V dropped 3 bases and J dropped 4; count of bases not matched to a gene: 3. Germline CDR1 is SGHAT and CDR2 is FQNNGV. The chain's CDR3 is CASSFPGLAGYNEQFF. The CDR3 bases are TGTGCCAGCAGCTTCCCGGGACTAGCGGGATACAATGAGCAGTTCTTC. Complete variable domain (other parts from reference TRBV11-2 and TRBJ2-1): EAGVAQSPRYKIIEKRQSVAFWCNPISGHATLYWYQQILGQGPKLLIQFQNNGVVDDSQLPKDRFSAERLKGVDSTLKIQPAKLEDSAVYLCASSFPGLAGYNEQFFGPGTRLTVL.

The chain carries TRBV5-6 and TRBJ2-5; no clear D. The V end was cut by 1 base, the J end by 7 bases, with 11 bases between. This CDR3 comprises 13 residues. Germline CDR1 SGHDT, CDR2 YYEEEE. Written as DNA, the CDR3 is TGTGCCAGCAGCTTGACTCGGTACGGGACCCAGTACTTC. This sequence encodes CASSLTRYGTQYF.

This clonotype was counted at least ten times. V and J are TRBV7-2 and TRBJ1-4; no clear D. The V gene's germline CDR1 is SGHTA and CDR2 FQGNSA. V dropped 2 bases and J dropped 5 bases, with 12 bases sitting between them. CDR3 length: 15 amino acids. The chain's CDR3 is CASSLNLGINEKLFF. CDR3 sequence (DNA): TGTGCCAGCAGCTTAAACTTAGGGATAAATGAAAAACTGTTTTTT. Full variable domain (outside the CDR3, taken from reference TRBV7-2 and TRBJ1-4): GAGVSQSPSNKVTEKGKDVELRCDPISGHTALYWYRQSLGQGLEFLIYFQGNSAPDKSGLPSDRFSAERTGGSVSTLTIQRTQQEDSAVYLCASSLNLGINEKLFFGSGTQLSVL.

This clonotype was recorded many times. The chain uses TRBV24-1 and TRBJ2-1, with D possibly TRBD2 on 6 matching bases. CDR1 and CDR2 from the germline V gene are KGHDR and SFDVKD. The CDR3 sequence is 14 residues long. The germline V and J ends were trimmed by 3 bases and 5 bases, with 10 bases remaining between them. The CDR3 region is CATSDGGLHNEQFF. For the CDR3, the DNA is TGTGCCACCAGTGATGGGGGACTCCACAATGAGCAGTTCTTC.

The chain couples TRBV4-2 to TRBJ2-3; no clear D gene. Germline lookup yields CDR1 LGHNA and CDR2 YNFKEQ. The V and J ends lost 6 bases and 6 bases respectively, with 13 bases between them. The CDR3 is 13 amino acids. CDR3 in DNA: TGTGCCAGCAGGGAAATGGCAGACGATACGCAGTATTTT. It translates to CASREMADDTQYF.

This clonotype was seen at least ten times. The chain combines TRBV5-1 with TRBJ1-3; D not certain. CDR1 SGHRS and CDR2 YFSETQ come from the germline V gene. Trimming removed 0 bases from V and 4 bases from J, with 5 bases in between. CDR3 length equals 13 residues. CDR3 region: CASSLAPGNTIYF. The CDR3 DNA follows: TGCGCCAGCAGCTTGGCCCCCGGAAACACCATATATTTT.

There are many counts of this clonotype. The chain employs TRBV3-1 and TRBJ2-5; 7 nucleotides line up with TRBD2. V trimming: 6 bases; J trimming: 5 bases; junction bases outside the gene matches: 9. Germline loops: CDR1 LGHDT, CDR2 YNNKEL (reference sequence). The CDR3 loop spans 14 amino acids. CDR3 nucleotides: TGTGCCAGCAGTCGACGGCGGGGAGGGGAGACCCAGTACTTC. This translates into CASSRRRGGETQYF.

The sample holds a few counts of this clonotype. This sequence joins TRBV20-1 and TRBJ1-1; a weak D match, TRBD1 (5 bases). Per the germline V gene, CDR1 is DFQATT and CDR2 is SNEGSKA (reference sequence). This CDR3 comprises 12 residues. The V gene lost 4 bases and the J gene lost 6 bases, with 12 bases spanning the gap. CDR3 loop: CSATSAGAEAFF. The CDR3, as DNA: TGCAGTGCTACCTCGGCGGGGGCTGAAGCTTTCTTT.

The sample holds a few counts of this clonotype. The chain uses TRBV4-1 and TRBJ1-4; D call uncertain. CDR1 and CDR2 from the germline V gene are MGHRA and YSYEKL. The V and J ends lost 1 base and 2 bases respectively, with 11 bases between them. This CDR3 comprises 16 residues. Here the CDR3 DNA reads TGCGCCAGCAGCCAAGCGAGGTCTGGCACTAATGAAAAACTGTTTTTT. It encodes CASSQARSGTNEKLFF.